One sample yielded the 21 T cell receptor beta chains listed below, sequenced in a study of T cell repertoires in cytomegalovirus infection. TCRdb passed the reads through MiXCR, listing each CDR3 protein once. Of approximately 270,000 distinct CDR3 sequences in the sample, 22% are singletons; the top ten hold roughly a fifth. These TCRs are of unknown antigen specificity. The material was cultured PBMCs, obtained from culture after CMV antigen stimulation. All receptors come from a human donor in good health (CMV status not recorded). Some clones in this sample may be carry-over from other donors' samples.

This chain connects TRBV2 to TRBJ2-1, with 10 nucleotides matching TRBD2. Germline CDR1 is SNHLY and CDR2 is FYNNEI. V shed 5 bases and J 6 bases; nucleotides not matched to a gene: 7. CDR3 length: 15 residues. The CDR3 DNA reads TGTGCCAGCAGTTATAGCGGGGGGTACGCCAATGAGCAGTTCTTC. Its protein product is CASSYSGGYANEQFF.

The chain carries TRBV12-3 or TRBV12-4 and TRBJ1-3; no clear D. V was clipped by 4 bases and J by 0 bases, with 10 bases between them. The CDR3 length is 15 residues. CDR3 sequence reads: CASSSRVASGNTIYF. The CDR3 region has the DNA TGTGCCAGCAGTTCCCGGGTGGCCTCTGGAAACACCATATATTTT.

The genes are TRBV7-2 and TRBJ2-1; 9 bases are a match to TRBD1. The V gene's germline CDR1 is SGHTA and CDR2 FQGNSA. V was clipped by 2 bases and J by 4 bases; unmatched bases: 9. This CDR3 spans 17 amino acids. CDR3 protein: CASSLIPRDREYNEQFF. In DNA, the CDR3 is TGTGCCAGCAGCTTAATCCCCCGGGACAGGGAATACAATGAGCAGTTCTTC.

The chain links TRBV6-2 or TRBV6-3 to TRBJ2-1; either TRBD1 or TRBD2 may supply D (6 bases each). The CDR3 is 20 amino acids. Germline V CDR1 and CDR2: MNHEY, SVGEGT. Trimming pared 0 bases from V and 3 bases from J, leaving 24 bases between. CDR3 sequence reads: CASSYSYPGGLAGDYNEQFF. DNA of the CDR3: TGTGCCAGCAGTTACTCTTACCCTGGGGGGCTAGCTGGGGACTACAATGAGCAGTTCTTC.

This clonotype was recorded a few times. The CDR3 is CASSLVATVEDEQYF. For the CDR3, the DNA is TGTGCCAGCAGCTTGGTCGCGACCGTGGAGGATGAGCAGTACTTC. The V call is TRBV5-8, the J call TRBJ2-7; possibly TRBD2 for D (5 bases). Deletions cut 0 bases from V and 7 bases from J, with 17 bases between. Germline V CDR1 and CDR2: SGHTS, YDEGEE. The CDR3 totals 15 residues.

In DNA, the CDR3 is TGTGCCAGCAATGACCTGGACGGAGGAGAAGCTTTCTTT. It is translated as CASNDLDGGEAFF. The chain carries TRBV5-6 and TRBJ1-1; D gene uncertain. V dropped 6 bases and J dropped 8 bases, with 17 bases sitting between them. In germline, CDR1 is SGHDT, CDR2 YYEEEE. The CDR3 spans 13 residues.

This clonotype was seen ten or more times. The CDR3 DNA follows: TGTGCCAGCAGTTACTCAATGGGGGGGGACTTGAACACTGAAGCTTTCTTT. Translated, it gives CASSYSMGGDLNTEAFF. V gene TRBV6-5 combines with J gene TRBJ1-1; TRBD1 might be the D (5 bases). This CDR3 has 17 amino acids. The ends were cut back, 0 bases at V and 0 bases at J, with 14 bases in the middle. Germline lookup yields CDR1 MNHEY and CDR2 SVGAGI.

Only one count was recorded for this clonotype. The chain joins TRBV20-1 to TRBJ2-4; tentatively, D is TRBD2 (6 bases). The CDR3 totals 17 residues. CDR1 and CDR2 from the germline V gene are DFQATT and SNEGSKA (reference sequence). Between the trimmed V and J ends, which lost 3 bases and 2 bases, there was a span of 20 bases. The CDR3, as DNA: TGCAGTGCTAGGGGATCTGGACCTAGCGATCCCAAAAACATTCAGTACTTC. Translating it yields CSARGSGPSDPKNIQYF.

There are a few counts of this clonotype. The rearrangement links TRBV7-9 to TRBJ2-7, with TRBD1 identical over 7 bases. The J segment lost 3 bases and the V segment lost 3 bases, leaving 2 bases of the junction unmatched. The CDR3 extends over 13 amino acids. Germline V gives CDR1 SEHNR, CDR2 FQNEAQ (reference sequence). CDR3 residues: CASSLTGNYEQYV. The CDR3 DNA is TGTGCCAGCAGCTTGACAGGGAACTACGAGCAGTACGTC.

The chain couples TRBV10-3 to TRBJ2-5; D gene ambiguous. From germline, CDR1 is ENHRY and CDR2 SYGVKD. This CDR3 comprises 12 residues. Trimming removed 3 bases from V and 7 bases from J, with 9 bases in between. This chain's CDR3 is CAISDRSGTQYF. The CDR3, as DNA: TGTGCCATCAGTGACCGGTCCGGGACCCAGTACTTC.

This clonotype has ten or more counts. The V call is TRBV7-9, the J call TRBJ2-5; D is possibly TRBD1 or TRBD2 (7 bases each). Trimming stripped 5 bases from V and 1 base from J, with 17 bases between. The CDR3 totals 16 residues. Germline V lookup: CDR1 SEHNR, CDR2 FQNEAQ (reference sequence). The CDR3 sequence: CASSPPQGGFQETQYF. CDR3 bases: TGTGCCAGCAGCCCCCCCCAGGGGGGGTTCCAAGAGACCCAGTACTTC. Supplemented by reference TRBV7-9 and TRBJ2-5, the full variable domain reads DTGVSQNPRHKITKRGQNVTFRCDPISEHNRLYWYRQTLGQGPEFLTYFQNEAQLEKSRLLSDRFSAERPKGSFSTLEIQRTEQGDSAMYLCASSPPQGGFQETQYFGPGTRLLVL.

There are a few counts of this clonotype. The chain employs TRBV7-9 and TRBJ1-1, with D possibly matching TRBD1 (5 bases). This CDR3 is 14 amino acids long. V was clipped by 3 bases and J by 8 bases, with 16 bases between them. CDR1 SEHNR and CDR2 FQNEAQ come from the germline V gene (reference sequence). CDR3 sequence: CASSFAAGREEAFF. The CDR3 DNA reads TGTGCCAGCAGCTTTGCGGCGGGCAGGGAAGAAGCTTTCTTT.

There are a few counts of this clonotype. CDR3 nucleotide sequence: TGTGCCATCCCCCCGAGGTATCGCACCTACGAGCAGTACGTC. Amino acid sequence: CAIPPRYRTYEQYV. This chain uses TRBV10-3 with TRBJ2-7; D is undetermined. The CDR3 is 14 residues long. V shed 8 bases and J shed 2 bases, with 16 bases lying between them. Germline V lookup: CDR1 ENHRY, CDR2 SYGVKD.

This clonotype was picked up many times. The chain employs TRBV11-1 and TRBJ2-7; the match to TRBD1 covers 7 bases. Germline CDR1 SGHAT, CDR2 FQDESV (reference sequence). Unmatched junction bases numbered 11, after V lost 4 bases and J lost 5 bases. CDR3 length: 15 residues. As DNA, the CDR3 is TGTGCCAGCAGCTGGAATTACAGGGGTTCCAACGAGCAGTACTTC. Amino acid sequence: CASSWNYRGSNEQYF.

This sequence joins TRBV28 and TRBJ2-7; the D call may be TRBD1 or TRBD2 (5 bases each). The CDR3 has 16 residues. Trimming removed 2 bases at V and 3 bases at J, with 17 bases between. In germline, CDR1 is MDHEN, CDR2 SYDVKM. The CDR3 DNA reads TGTGCCAGCAGTTTAATTTCGGGGCGGTCCGTCTACGAGCAGTACTTC. It encodes CASSLISGRSVYEQYF.

This clonotype was observed many times. V is TRBV7-6 and J is TRBJ1-2; D may be TRBD1 (5 bases). The germline gives CDR1 SGHVS, CDR2 FNYEAQ. The CDR3 is 14 residues long. The V and J ends lost 4 bases and 7 bases respectively, with 16 bases between them. CDR3: CASSSPSTGGGYTF. The CDR3 DNA follows: TGTGCCAGCAGCTCGCCTTCTACAGGTGGTGGCTACACCTTC.

This clonotype was found many times. CDR3 amino acids: CASSLDSGIPEAFF. In DNA, the CDR3 is TGTGCCAGCAGCTTAGACAGCGGGATTCCTGAAGCTTTCTTT. The chain joins TRBV7-2 to TRBJ1-1; D gene ambiguous. Germline CDR1 reads SGHTA; CDR2 reads FQGNSA. This CDR3 has 14 amino acids. V lost 1 base and J 6 bases, leaving 12 bases between the germline ends.

This clonotype has more than one count but fewer than ten. This rearrangement joins TRBV6-2 or TRBV6-3 to TRBJ2-1; D unresolved. V lost 6 bases to trimming and J lost 6 bases, with 12 bases between them. The CDR3 spans 13 residues. Germline V gene data show CDR1 as MNHEY and CDR2 as SVGEGT. The CDR3 spells CASRALGSNEQFF. The CDR3, as DNA: TGTGCCAGCAGAGCACTGGGATCCAATGAGCAGTTCTTC.

This clonotype has a count of ten or more. The V and J genes are TRBV7-2 and TRBJ1-4; 8 bases agree with TRBD1. The CDR3 has 14 residues. Looked up from germline, CDR1 is SGHTA and CDR2 is FQGNSA. The V and J ends lost 2 bases and 11 bases, in that order; junction bases with no gene match: 7. The CDR3 protein is CASSLRGQGGKLFF. Here the CDR3 DNA reads TGTGCCAGCAGCTTACGCGGACAGGGCGGGAAACTGTTTTTT. Based on the CDR3 plus reference TRBV7-2 and TRBJ1-4, the full variable domain is GAGVSQSPSNKVTEKGKDVELRCDPISGHTALYWYRQSLGQGLEFLIYFQGNSAPDKSGLPSDRFSAERTGGSVSTLTIQRTQQEDSAVYLCASSLRGQGGKLFFGSGTQLSVL.

This clonotype was observed a handful of times. The V gene is TRBV6-2 or TRBV6-3, the J gene TRBJ2-7, with TRBD1 identical over 7 bases. The CDR3 has 14 residues. The germline V gene encodes CDR1 MNHEY and CDR2 SVGEGT. The V segment lost 5 bases and the J segment 0 bases; nucleotides outside the gene matches: 4. CDR3: CASSKGASSYEQYF. In DNA form, the CDR3 reads TGTGCCAGCAGTAAGGGGGCGAGCTCCTACGAGCAGTACTTC.

This chain connects TRBV10-3 to TRBJ2-5; D remains ambiguous. CDR3 length equals 14 residues. Germline V CDR1 and CDR2: ENHRY, SYGVKD. V gave up 3 bases and J gave up 5 bases, with 13 bases separating them. CDR3 in amino acids: CAISDRLTAETQYF. For the CDR3, the DNA is TGTGCCATCAGTGACAGGCTCACCGCGGAGACCCAGTACTTC.